The TCR beta chain described here comes from a study of blood T cell repertoires in COVID-19. In the study overall: Acute and convalescent COVID-19 samples came from the United States, Italy and Spain. The cDNA or gDNA used as material had been derived from T cells, B-cell-depleted T cells, or PBMCs.

This clone was detected a few times. The method was immunoSEQ multiplex PCR; TCRdb's version includes in-frame clones alone and lacks a portion of them. Here the sample spans 100,000 to 150,000 clones, under 90% being singletons. Participant age was roughly 18 to 100 years, and participants resided in roughly 25 US areas. The sequenced sample was PBMCs or T cells enriched from blood (not recorded which). The receptor's source is a man aged 40-50 years with acute COVID-19.

CDR3 nucleotides: TGTGCCAGTAAAAAGCGGGGGGGCCCCGAGACCCAGTACTTC. This gives the protein CASKKRGGPETQYF. V is TRBV19 and J is TRBJ2-5; 10 nucleotides match TRBD2. Trimming at V came to 7 bases and at J to 5 bases, leaving 7 bases not matched to a gene. Germline CDR1 and CDR2: LNHDA and SQIVND (reference sequence). The CDR3 is 14 amino acids.